This T cell receptor beta chain appears in the sequencing data of a study of metastatic and nonmetastatic thyroid tumors. At the level of the study: Patients with malignant and benign thyroid disease provided blood and tumor or nodule tissue, whose repertoires were compared.

Study outcomes and limitations: Malignant tumors reportedly showed significantly higher TCR beta diversity than benign nodules in both blood and tumor.

Thyroid surgery was preceded by no treatment in any patient. This clone was counted ten times or more. Its antigen is still unknown. Original analysis: Building a distant-metastasis classifier for papillary thyroid cancer drew on CDR3 differences across clinicopathological groups. TCRdb ran MiXCR on the PCR reads. The V and J calls come from TCRdb's annotation, not from the publication. The sample has around 20,000 clones; about a tenth are singletons. The sample was blood. The clonotype comes from a female donor with papillary thyroid cancer or a benign thyroid nodule (not recorded which). Some clones in this sample may be carry-over from other donors' samples.

DNA of the CDR3: TGTGCCAGCAGCTTAGACTCGCGCACTGAAGCTTTCTTT. Its translation is CASSLDSRTEAFF. The rearrangement joins TRBV11-3 to TRBJ1-1; no reliable D call. Germline assignment: CDR1 SGHNT and CDR2 YENEEA. This CDR3 comprises 13 residues. The ends were cut back, 0 bases at V and 4 bases at J, with 6 bases in the middle.